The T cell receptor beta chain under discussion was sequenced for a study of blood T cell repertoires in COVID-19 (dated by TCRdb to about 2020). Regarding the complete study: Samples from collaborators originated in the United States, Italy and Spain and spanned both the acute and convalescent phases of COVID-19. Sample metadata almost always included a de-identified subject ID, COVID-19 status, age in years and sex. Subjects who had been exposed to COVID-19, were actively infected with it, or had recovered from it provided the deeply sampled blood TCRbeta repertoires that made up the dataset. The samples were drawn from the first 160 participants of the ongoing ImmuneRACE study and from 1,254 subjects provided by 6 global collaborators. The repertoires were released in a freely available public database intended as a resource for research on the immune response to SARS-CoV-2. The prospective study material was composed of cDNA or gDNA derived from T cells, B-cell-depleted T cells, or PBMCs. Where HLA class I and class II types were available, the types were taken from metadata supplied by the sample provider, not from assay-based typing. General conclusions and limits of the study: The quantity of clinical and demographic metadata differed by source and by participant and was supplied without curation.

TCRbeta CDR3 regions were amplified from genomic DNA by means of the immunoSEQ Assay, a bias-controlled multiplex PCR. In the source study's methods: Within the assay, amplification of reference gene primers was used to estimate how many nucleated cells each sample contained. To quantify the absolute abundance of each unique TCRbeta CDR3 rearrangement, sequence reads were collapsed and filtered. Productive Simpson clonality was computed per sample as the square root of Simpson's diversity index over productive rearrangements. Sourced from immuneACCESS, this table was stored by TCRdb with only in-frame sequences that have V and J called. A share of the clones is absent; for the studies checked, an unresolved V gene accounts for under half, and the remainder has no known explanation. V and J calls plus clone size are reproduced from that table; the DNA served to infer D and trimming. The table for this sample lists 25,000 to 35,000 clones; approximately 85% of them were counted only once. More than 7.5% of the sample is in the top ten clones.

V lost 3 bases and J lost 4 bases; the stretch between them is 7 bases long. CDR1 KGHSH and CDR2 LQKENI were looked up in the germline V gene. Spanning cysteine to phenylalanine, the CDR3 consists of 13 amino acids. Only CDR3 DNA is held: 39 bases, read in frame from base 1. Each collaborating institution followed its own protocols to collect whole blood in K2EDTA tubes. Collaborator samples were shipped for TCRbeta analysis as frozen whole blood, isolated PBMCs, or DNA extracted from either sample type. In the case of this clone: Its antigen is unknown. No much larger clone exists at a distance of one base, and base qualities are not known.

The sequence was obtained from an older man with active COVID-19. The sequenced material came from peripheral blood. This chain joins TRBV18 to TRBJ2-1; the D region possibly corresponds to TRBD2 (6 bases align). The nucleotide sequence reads TGTGCCAGCTCACCCGGGAGATACAATGAGCAGTTCTTC. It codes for CASSPGRYNEQFF.